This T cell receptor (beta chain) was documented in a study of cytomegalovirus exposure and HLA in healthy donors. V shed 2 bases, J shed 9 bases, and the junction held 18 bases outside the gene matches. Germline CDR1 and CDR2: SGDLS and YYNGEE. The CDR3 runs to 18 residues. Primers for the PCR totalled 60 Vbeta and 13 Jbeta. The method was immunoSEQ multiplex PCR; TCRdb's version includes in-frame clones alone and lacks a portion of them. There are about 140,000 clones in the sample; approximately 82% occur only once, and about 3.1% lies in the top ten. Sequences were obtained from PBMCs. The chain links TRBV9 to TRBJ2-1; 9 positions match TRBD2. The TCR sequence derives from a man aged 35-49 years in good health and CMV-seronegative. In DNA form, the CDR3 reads TGTGCCAGCAGCGTGGGAGCGGGGGGAAACATTTACCTGGGTGAGCAGTTCTTC. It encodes CASSVGAGGNIYLGEQFF.